Listed below are T cell receptor beta chains from one sample, sequenced in a study of blood T cell repertoires in COVID-19. Sequencing was performed with immunoSEQ multiplex PCR; in TCRdb, only in-frame clones are kept and a portion is missing. The repertoire has a few hundred thousand clones, roughly 90% of them found once; the top ten carry under 3%. Sequencing was performed on PBMCs or T cells enriched from blood (not recorded which). The origin of the receptors is a woman in her 30s who had recovered from COVID-19. CDR3s include the opening cysteine and the closing phenylalanine or tryptophan. Each record gives: clone size, V gene, J gene, D gene, CDR3 DNA, CDR3 protein. A D gene is named only where the DNA matches it firmly. Clone size is stated in some rows and not others, as once, few, many or a class when expanded.

clone_size: .; v_call: TRBV30; j_call: TRBJ2-7; d_call: .; cdr3_nt: TGTGCCTGGAGTGTACTGGGTCTAACCCCAAGGGGTGGAAGCTACGAGCAGTACTTC; cdr3_aa: CAWSVLGLTPRGGSYEQYF
clone_size: once; v_call: TRBV27; j_call: TRBJ2-2; d_call: TRBD2; cdr3_nt: TGTGCCAGCAGTTTTAGCGGGAGGACTACCGGGGAGCTGTTTTTT; cdr3_aa: CASSFSGRTTGELFF
clone_size: .; v_call: TRBV19; j_call: TRBJ1-2; d_call: .; cdr3_nt: TGTGCCAGTCGCCCCGGGGGGGCGAGGGTAGGCTACACCTTC; cdr3_aa: CASRPGGARVGYTF
clone_size: .; v_call: TRBV5-4; j_call: TRBJ2-1; d_call: .; cdr3_nt: TGTGCCAGCAGCCAATTGGGCCTTCTGTTGGTCAATGAGCAGTTCTTC; cdr3_aa: CASSQLGLLLVNEQFF
clone_size: .; v_call: TRBV28; j_call: TRBJ1-2; d_call: .; cdr3_nt: TGTGCCAGCAGGATAACAGTAAACTATGGCTACACCTTC; cdr3_aa: CASRITVNYGYTF
clone_size: .; v_call: TRBV9; j_call: TRBJ1-2; d_call: .; cdr3_nt: TGTGCCAGCAGCCTTCCAACCAGCTATGGCTACACCTTC; cdr3_aa: CASSLPTSYGYTF
clone_size: once; v_call: TRBV4-2; j_call: TRBJ1-3; d_call: TRBD1; cdr3_nt: TGTGCCAGCAGCCTCGTTGGGACAGAAATAAACACCATATATTTT; cdr3_aa: CASSLVGTEINTIYF
clone_size: .; v_call: TRBV28; j_call: TRBJ2-1; d_call: .; cdr3_nt: TGTGCCAGCAGTCGGTCGGGAGAGCTTTACAATGAGCAGTTCTTC; cdr3_aa: CASSRSGELYNEQFF
clone_size: .; v_call: TRBV27; j_call: TRBJ1-5; d_call: TRBD1; cdr3_nt: TGTGCCAGCAGTCGTCTAGGACAGGGTAAGAATCAGCCCCAGCATTTT; cdr3_aa: CASSRLGQGKNQPQHF
clone_size: .; v_call: TRBV18; j_call: TRBJ1-2; d_call: .; cdr3_nt: TGTGCCAGCTCACCCGGGAACAGTCAGCATGGCTACACCTTC; cdr3_aa: CASSPGNSQHGYTF
clone_size: .; v_call: TRBV12-3/TRBV12-4; j_call: TRBJ2-2; d_call: .; cdr3_nt: TGTGCCAGCACATCCCAAAACACCGGGGAGCTGTTTTTT; cdr3_aa: CASTSQNTGELFF
clone_size: .; v_call: TRBV18; j_call: TRBJ1-3; d_call: TRBD1; cdr3_nt: TGTGCCAGCTCAACCCAGAAGTCGACAGGGAAAGGAAACACCATATATTTT; cdr3_aa: CASSTQKSTGKGNTIYF
clone_size: .; v_call: TRBV27; j_call: TRBJ1-2; d_call: TRBD1; cdr3_nt: TGTGCCAGCAGTCCTCCGGGACAGCCAGTGGATGGCTACACCTTC; cdr3_aa: CASSPPGQPVDGYTF
clone_size: .; v_call: TRBV6-5; j_call: TRBJ2-2; d_call: .; cdr3_nt: TGTGCCAGCAGCTACGGCCACACGAACACCGGGGAGCTGTTTTTT; cdr3_aa: CASSYGHTNTGELFF
clone_size: .; v_call: TRBV28; j_call: TRBJ1-2; d_call: .; cdr3_nt: TGTGCCAGCAGCTTCCCGGGACTTGGTGGCTACACCTTC; cdr3_aa: CASSFPGLGGYTF
clone_size: .; v_call: TRBV7-2; j_call: TRBJ1-3; d_call: .; cdr3_nt: TGTGCCAGCAGCTTAAACAGGGCCTCTGGAAACACCATATATTTT; cdr3_aa: CASSLNRASGNTIYF
clone_size: .; v_call: TRBV28; j_call: TRBJ1-5; d_call: .; cdr3_nt: TGTGCCAGCAGTGCCATGGGAGGGTCCAATCAGCCCCAGCATTTT; cdr3_aa: CASSAMGGSNQPQHF
clone_size: .; v_call: TRBV12-3/TRBV12-4; j_call: TRBJ1-1; d_call: .; cdr3_nt: TGTGCCAGCAGTTTAGAGGAGGGTACTGAAGCTTTCTTT; cdr3_aa: CASSLEEGTEAFF
clone_size: .; v_call: TRBV15; j_call: TRBJ1-5; d_call: .; cdr3_nt: TGTGCCACCAGCAGAGATCGGGGGGTCGGCCAGCCCCAGCATTTT; cdr3_aa: CATSRDRGVGQPQHF
clone_size: .; v_call: TRBV11-2; j_call: TRBJ1-1; d_call: .; cdr3_nt: TGTGCCAGCAGCAGGGGCTTGAACACTGAAGCTTTCTTT; cdr3_aa: CASSRGLNTEAFF
clone_size: .; v_call: TRBV7-9; j_call: TRBJ2-7; d_call: TRBD1; cdr3_nt: TGTGCCAGCAGGGAGCCGACAGGGGCAAAGCAGTACTTC; cdr3_aa: CASREPTGAKQYF
clone_size: few; v_call: TRBV5-6; j_call: TRBJ1-5; d_call: TRBD1; cdr3_nt: TGTGCCAGCAGCTTCGGACAGGGAGGTCAGCCCCAGCATTTT; cdr3_aa: CASSFGQGGQPQHF
clone_size: many; v_call: TRBV5-8; j_call: TRBJ1-1; d_call: TRBD1; cdr3_nt: TGTGCCAGCAGCCTTGGGACAGGGGGAACGACTATGAACACTGAAGCTTTCTTT; cdr3_aa: CASSLGTGGTTMNTEAFF
clone_size: .; v_call: TRBV3-1/TRBV3-2; j_call: TRBJ1-2; d_call: .; cdr3_nt: TGTGCCAGCAGCGGAGGGGACGGAATTAACTATGGCTACACCTTC; cdr3_aa: CASSGGDGINYGYTF
clone_size: .; v_call: TRBV5-4; j_call: TRBJ1-1; d_call: TRBD1; cdr3_nt: TGTGCCAGCAGCTACCCACAGGGGGGGAACACTGAAGCTTTCTTT; cdr3_aa: CASSYPQGGNTEAFF
clone_size: .; v_call: TRBV7-9; j_call: TRBJ1-3; d_call: .; cdr3_nt: TGTGCCAGCAGCTACCGACATGTTGGAAACACCATATATTTT; cdr3_aa: CASSYRHVGNTIYF
clone_size: .; v_call: TRBV5-1; j_call: TRBJ1-1; d_call: TRBD1; cdr3_nt: TGCGCCAGCAGCTATAGGACAGGGAACACTGAAGCTTTCTTT; cdr3_aa: CASSYRTGNTEAFF
clone_size: .; v_call: TRBV3-1/TRBV3-2; j_call: TRBJ2-5; d_call: TRBD1; cdr3_nt: TGTGCCAGCAGCCCCAAGGGACAGCCCGGATATGGGGAGACCCAGTACTTC; cdr3_aa: CASSPKGQPGYGETQYF
clone_size: .; v_call: TRBV27; j_call: TRBJ1-6; d_call: TRBD1; cdr3_nt: TGTGCCAGCACCACAGGGGGAGGGAGAAATTCACCCCTCCACTTT; cdr3_aa: CASTTGGGRNSPLHF
clone_size: once; v_call: TRBV25-1; j_call: TRBJ1-6; d_call: .; cdr3_nt: TGTGCCAGCAGTTGGGAGACGGCAAATTCACCCCTCCACTTT; cdr3_aa: CASSWETANSPLHF
clone_size: .; v_call: TRBV11-2; j_call: TRBJ2-7; d_call: TRBD2; cdr3_nt: TGTGCCAGCAGATCGACTAGCGGAGACCTCTACGAGCAGTACTTC; cdr3_aa: CASRSTSGDLYEQYF
clone_size: .; v_call: TRBV19; j_call: TRBJ1-6; d_call: .; cdr3_nt: TGTGCCAGTAGGCCTCAGGGTTTCTATAATTCACCCCTCCACTTT; cdr3_aa: CASRPQGFYNSPLHF
clone_size: .; v_call: TRBV25-1; j_call: TRBJ1-2; d_call: .; cdr3_nt: TGTGCCAGCAGTAACTCACAGGAGGGAATGGCGAAACACACCTTC; cdr3_aa: CASSNSQEGMAKHTF
clone_size: .; v_call: TRBV6-5; j_call: TRBJ2-1; d_call: TRBD2; cdr3_nt: TGTGCCAGCAGTTACACAGCCGGGACTAGCTATGAGCAGTTCTTC; cdr3_aa: CASSYTAGTSYEQFF
clone_size: .; v_call: TRBV10-3; j_call: TRBJ2-1; d_call: TRBD2; cdr3_nt: TGTGCCATCAGTGAGTCTTGGGGGACTAGCTTGACTGAGCAGTTCTTC; cdr3_aa: CAISESWGTSLTEQFF
clone_size: .; v_call: TRBV27; j_call: TRBJ1-2; d_call: .; cdr3_nt: TGTGCCAGCAGTTTTCGAGGGCGCGGCTACACCTTC; cdr3_aa: CASSFRGRGYTF
clone_size: .; v_call: TRBV10-1; j_call: TRBJ1-4; d_call: .; cdr3_nt: TGCGCCAGCAGTGACGGCGGCAGCGAAAAACTGTTTTTT; cdr3_aa: CASSDGGSEKLFF
clone_size: .; v_call: TRBV18; j_call: TRBJ2-2; d_call: .; cdr3_nt: TGTGCCAGGTCCTCGAGCGGGTCCGGGGAGCTGTTTTTT; cdr3_aa: CARSSSGSGELFF
clone_size: .; v_call: TRBV2; j_call: TRBJ1-1; d_call: .; cdr3_nt: TGTGCCAGCAGCCCCCGTATGAACACTGAAGCTTTCTTT; cdr3_aa: CASSPRMNTEAFF
clone_size: .; v_call: TRBV9; j_call: TRBJ1-4; d_call: TRBD1; cdr3_nt: TGTGCCAGCAGCCTGACAGGGGCTGGTGAAAAACTGTTTTTT; cdr3_aa: CASSLTGAGEKLFF
clone_size: .; v_call: TRBV13; j_call: TRBJ2-7; d_call: TRBD2; cdr3_nt: TGTGCCAGCAGCAAGGGACTACCCTCCTACGAGCAGTACTTC; cdr3_aa: CASSKGLPSYEQYF
clone_size: .; v_call: TRBV12-3/TRBV12-4; j_call: TRBJ1-4; d_call: .; cdr3_nt: TGTGCCAGCAGTTTTGGCGGGTATGAAAAACTGTTTTTT; cdr3_aa: CASSFGGYEKLFF
clone_size: .; v_call: TRBV19; j_call: TRBJ1-2; d_call: .; cdr3_nt: TGTGCCAGTAATCGGCAGCCCGGGGGCTATGGCTACACCTTC; cdr3_aa: CASNRQPGGYGYTF
clone_size: .; v_call: TRBV4-2; j_call: TRBJ1-2; d_call: TRBD1; cdr3_nt: TGTGCCAGCAGCCAGGACAGGGGGTACTATGGCTACACCTTC; cdr3_aa: CASSQDRGYYGYTF
clone_size: .; v_call: TRBV3-1/TRBV3-2; j_call: TRBJ2-7; d_call: .; cdr3_nt: TGTGCCAGCAGCCGGGGGGTCACCTACGAGCAGTACTTC; cdr3_aa: CASSRGVTYEQYF
clone_size: .; v_call: TRBV2; j_call: TRBJ1-1; d_call: .; cdr3_nt: TGTGCCAGCAGTGAAACGGGGACTCGCGCTGAAGCTTTCTTT; cdr3_aa: CASSETGTRAEAFF
clone_size: .; v_call: TRBV12-3/TRBV12-4; j_call: TRBJ2-2; d_call: .; cdr3_nt: TGTGCCAGCGGGGGGACGAACACCGGGGAGCTGTTTTTT; cdr3_aa: CASGGTNTGELFF
clone_size: .; v_call: TRBV3-1/TRBV3-2; j_call: TRBJ1-1; d_call: .; cdr3_nt: TGTGCCAGCAGCAGCCGAGGGAGAGCTTTCTTT; cdr3_aa: CASSSRGRAFF
clone_size: once; v_call: TRBV29-1; j_call: TRBJ1-1; d_call: .; cdr3_nt: TGCAGCGTTGAAGAGCAGGGTAGTATCCCTGAAGCTTTCTTT; cdr3_aa: CSVEEQGSIPEAFF
clone_size: .; v_call: TRBV19; j_call: TRBJ1-5; d_call: TRBD1; cdr3_nt: TGTGCCAGTAGTACAAGGGCGGGACAGATAACTAATGGCAATCAGCCCCAGCATTTT; cdr3_aa: CASSTRAGQITNGNQPQHF
clone_size: few; v_call: TRBV7-9; j_call: TRBJ1-3; d_call: .; cdr3_nt: TGTGCCAGCAGCTTGGAGATGGGCTCTGGAAACACCATATATTTT; cdr3_aa: CASSLEMGSGNTIYF
clone_size: .; v_call: TRBV3-1/TRBV3-2; j_call: TRBJ2-1; d_call: TRBD2; cdr3_nt: TGTGCCAGCAGCCAGGAGACTAGCGGTAGCTCCTACAATGAGCAGTTCTTC; cdr3_aa: CASSQETSGSSYNEQFF
clone_size: once; v_call: TRBV30; j_call: TRBJ1-2; d_call: .; cdr3_nt: TGTGCCTGGAGTGTACATCCCAGCTATGGCTACACCTTC; cdr3_aa: CAWSVHPSYGYTF
clone_size: .; v_call: TRBV4-1; j_call: TRBJ1-2; d_call: .; cdr3_nt: TGCGCCAGCAGCCCGACAGGTACTACCAACTATGGCTACACCTTC; cdr3_aa: CASSPTGTTNYGYTF